This T cell receptor (beta chain) comes out of a study of CD8+CD57+ T cells in acquired aplastic anemia. Whole-study context: The study obtained an average of 3.2 ug of DNA from sorted CD4+ and CD8+ cells.

CDR1 and CDR2 from the germline V gene are SGHTA and FQGNSA. Trimming cost V 5 bases and J 9 bases; bases outside gene matches: 12. This CDR3 has 14 residues. Genomic DNA acted as the template from which TCR beta VDJ combination and CDR3 sequence profiling were carried out. TCRdb recomputed calls from the reads with MiXCR, one row per CDR3 protein. The sample includes fewer than 200,000 distinct CDR3 sequences, roughly 48% of them seen just once. Study-level results: Patients and controls were not found to differ significantly in CD8+ Simpson's diversity. There were 25 to 35 CD8+ CDR3 sequences that occurred in both patients and controls.

Individuals selected for sequencing had exhibited CD8+CD57+ cell expansion on flow cytometry. The study sampled blood from patients who had received no therapy. This clonotype was detected ten times or more. Its antigen remains unidentified. The clonotype originates from a human donor with aplastic anemia. The J gene is TRBJ2-5, the V gene TRBV7-2; the match to TRBD2 covers 7 bases. Sequenced: sorted CD4+, CD8+, or CD8+CD57+ T cells (not recorded which) from PBMCs. This CDR3 reads CASSVMGGGESQYF. CDR3 DNA sequence: TGTGCCAGCAGCGTAATGGGGGGGGGGGAGTCCCAGTACTTC.